The text below deals with one T cell receptor (beta chain). This clonotype was detected only once. Its antigen has not been determined. No base quality values were provided; no much bigger clone lies one nucleotide off. A solitary read yields weak support. This entry belongs to a study of yellow fever vaccine responses in identical twins (dated by TCRdb to 2016 to 2019). The study in broad terms: Focusing on identical twins, the study followed the T cell clones that responded to the vaccine, and did so with precision. The full study reports these points: The T cell response to vaccination in identical twins was reported by the authors to appear partly convergent and partly personalized.

The V and J ends are trimmed by 1 base and 7 bases, leaving 17 bases between them. The CDR3, cysteine through phenylalanine, is 16 amino acids long. CDR3 DNA only is kept here, 48 bases in frame from base 1. From the germline V gene (reference sequence), CDR1 is SGHAT and CDR2 is FQDESV. Library preparation used RT-PCR. Sequencing took place on an Illumina HiSeq 2500. In TCRdb, the public reads were trimmed at Q25 with fastp and aligned with MiXCR, with productive beta chains retained. Rows with a matching CDR3 protein are joined into one entry that keeps the most common DNA and genes. The sample yields approximately 12,000 distinct CDR3 sequences; 84% were counted once. The ten largest make up around 1.7% of the sample.

The specimen comprised T cells from blood (PBMCs), unsorted or a sorted subset (not recorded which), sampled before or after yellow fever vaccination (not recorded which). The chain couples TRBV11-1 to TRBJ2-1; the D gene assignment is ambiguous. The receptor was derived from a woman younger than 35 who received the yellow fever vaccine. Donor details come from another sample of the same person, matched by shared clones. The nucleotide sequence is TGTGCCAGCAGCTTAGTTTCTGAGTGGGCCAATAATGAGCAGTTCTTC. The resulting protein is CASSLVSEWANNEQFF.